These 16 T cell receptor beta chains originate from one sample sequenced in a study of blood T cell repertoires in COVID-19. TCRdb's table, derived via immunoSEQ multiplex PCR, lists solely in-frame clones and lacks some. The data hold under 400,000 clones, with 80% to 90% observed a single time. The specimen sequenced was PBMCs or T cells enriched from blood (not recorded which). The receptor source for this set is a woman in her forties with acute COVID-19.

This clone has just one count. The chain recombines TRBV6-4 with TRBJ1-2; possibly TRBD1 for D (6 bases). This CDR3 region has 15 residues. V was shortened by 4 bases and J by 3 bases, with 15 bases between the two germline ends. Germline CDR1 is MRHNA and CDR2 is SNTAGT. DNA of the CDR3: TGTGCCAGCAGTGCTGTCGGGGGGGCCCACTATGGCTACACCTTC. Amino acid sequence: CASSAVGGAHYGYTF.

The J gene is TRBJ1-5, the V gene TRBV14; TRBD1 matches at 7 bases. In germline, CDR1 is SGHDN, CDR2 FVKESK. With 6 bases clipped from V and 3 bases from J, the junction kept 5 bases outside the gene matches. This CDR3 comprises 14 residues. CDR3 loop: CASRYRGVNQPQHF. CDR3 nucleotides: TGTGCCAGCAGATACAGGGGAGTCAATCAGCCCCAGCATTTT.

This rearrangement joins TRBV29-1 to TRBJ1-3; possibly TRBD1 for D (5 bases). Trimming took off 3 bases at V and 4 bases at J, with 13 bases between the two ends. CDR1 and CDR2 from the germline V gene are SQVTM and ANQGSEA. The CDR3 contains 14 residues. The CDR3 sequence: CSVDGHSSGNTIYF. The CDR3 DNA reads TGCAGCGTTGACGGACATTCGAGCGGAAACACCATATATTTT.

Only a few counts were recorded for this clone. The gene calls are TRBV7-9 and TRBJ1-2; D might be TRBD1 (6 bases). CDR1 SEHNR and CDR2 FQNEAQ come from the germline V gene (reference sequence). With 5 bases removed from V and 5 bases from J, the gap between germline ends came to 15 bases. The CDR3 has 14 amino acids. The DNA of the CDR3 is TGTGCCAGCAGCGCGCCCGGACAGCAGTATGGCTACACCTTC. The encoded protein is CASSAPGQQYGYTF.

In its sample, this clone was seen once. The chain carries TRBV7-2 and TRBJ2-7, with TRBD1 matching 7 bases. V gave up 5 bases and J gave up 2 bases; unmatched junction bases: 9. The CDR3 has 15 amino acids. Per germline, CDR1 SGHTA and CDR2 FQGNSA. The CDR3 protein is CASSPTGTVTYEQYF. In DNA form, the CDR3 reads TGTGCCAGCAGCCCAACCGGGACAGTGACCTACGAGCAGTACTTC.

The chain couples TRBV7-2 to TRBJ1-2; the match to TRBD1 covers 9 bases. CDR3 length: 18 amino acids. Germline CDR1 and CDR2: SGHTA and FQGNSA. Trimming at V came to 5 bases and at J to 4 bases, leaving 17 bases not matched to a gene. The CDR3 protein is CASSPQPPDRGILYGYTF. The CDR3 DNA sequence: TGTGCCAGCAGCCCCCAACCCCCGGACAGGGGAATCCTCTATGGCTACACCTTC.

The V call is TRBV18, the J call TRBJ2-1; tentatively, D is TRBD1 (6 bases). The CDR3 is made up of 14 amino acids. CDR1 KGHSH and CDR2 LQKENI come from the germline V gene. V was cut by 5 bases and J by 6 bases, with 14 bases left in between. In nucleotides, the CDR3 is TGTGCCAGCTCATTAAGACAGGCAGGCAATGAGCAGTTCTTC. Protein product: CASSLRQAGNEQFF.

The rearrangement joins TRBV11-3 to TRBJ2-1; 11 bases map to TRBD2. The CDR3 length is 15 residues. The V gene end was trimmed by 5 bases and the J gene end by 5 bases; junction bases not matched to a gene: 5. The germline V gene has CDR1 SGHNT and CDR2 YENEEA. CDR3 region: CASSILAGENNEQFF. Written as DNA, the CDR3 is TGTGCCAGCAGCATACTAGCGGGAGAAAACAATGAGCAGTTCTTC.

This clone was picked up one time. The gene calls are TRBV24-1 and TRBJ2-1, with a tentative D call TRBD2 (5 bases). The germline CDR1 and CDR2 sequences are KGHDR and SFDVKD. The CDR3 extends over 16 amino acids. V lost 1 base and J lost 5, with 14 bases in between. Written as DNA, the CDR3 is TGTGCCACCAGTGATTTCTCGGGAAATGGGAACAATGAGCAGTTCTTC. As protein: CATSDFSGNGNNEQFF.

The CDR3: CASSLGRQEMGGYTF. The CDR3 DNA sequence: TGTGCCAGCAGCTTAGGGCGACAGGAGATGGGGGGCTACACCTTC. The gene calls are TRBV7-2 and TRBJ1-2, with D tentatively TRBD1 (6 bases). The ends were cut back, 1 base at V and 8 bases at J, with 17 bases in the middle. Germline CDR1 and CDR2: SGHTA and FQGNSA. This CDR3 has 15 amino acids.

The chain joins TRBV7-2 to TRBJ1-4; 11 nucleotides line up with TRBD1. Per germline, CDR1 SGHTA and CDR2 FQGNSA. The length of the CDR3 is 16 residues. The V segment lost 5 bases and the J segment 4 bases; nucleotides outside the gene matches: 6. CDR3 in amino acids: CASSPRTGGFNEKLFF. Here the CDR3 DNA reads TGTGCCAGCAGCCCACGGACAGGGGGCTTTAATGAAAAACTGTTTTTT.

The genes are TRBV4-1 and TRBJ1-5; possibly TRBD1 for D (5 bases). Trimming shortened V by 0 bases and J by 5 bases, and 14 bases separated the two germline ends. The CDR3 runs 16 residues. CDR1 and CDR2 (germline): MGHRA, YSYEKL. CDR3 bases: TGCGCCAGCAGCCAAGATAGTGGGGGGGTTCATCAGCCCCAGCATTTT. Amino acids: CASSQDSGGVHQPQHF.

V is TRBV7-2 and J is TRBJ2-5, with D possibly being TRBD2 (6 bases). The CDR3 has 16 residues. CDR1 and CDR2 (germline): SGHTA, FQGNSA. V lost 0 bases and J lost 1, with 12 bases in between. The CDR3 sequence: CASSLASAGRQETQYF. The CDR3 DNA reads TGTGCCAGCAGCTTAGCGTCGGCGGGACGCCAAGAGACCCAGTACTTC.

For this clone: At one end the junction does not follow the germline gene, possibly because of a read error. This chain links TRBV7-8 with TRBJ1-1; D gene uncertain. The CDR3 is made up of 13 amino acids. Germline assignment: CDR1 SGHVS and CDR2 FQNEAQ. CDR3 DNA: TGTGCCAGCAGCTTAGCGCCTCGAGAGGGAGGCCAGTTT. Its protein product is CASSLAPREGGQF.

Here the CDR3 DNA reads TGTGCCAGCAATAAGGACAGCTTAAGCTCCTACGAGCAGTACTTC. This gives the protein CASNKDSLSSYEQYF. The V gene is TRBV2, the J gene TRBJ2-7, with TRBD1 as a possible D gene (6 bases). CDR3 length: 15 residues. Germline assignment: CDR1 SNHLY and CDR2 FYNNEI. Trimming took 7 bases from V and 0 from J, leaving 16 bases between them.

The V gene is TRBV2, the J gene TRBJ1-2; the D gene is possibly TRBD1 (6 bases). Trimming pared 1 base from V and 5 bases from J, leaving 14 bases between. Germline loops: CDR1 SNHLY, CDR2 FYNNEI. The CDR3 sequence is 15 residues long. DNA for the CDR3: TGTGCCAGCAGTGAAGGCGGGGGGCAAGGGTATGGCTACACCTTC. It yields the protein CASSEGGGQGYGYTF. The full variable domain, its missing parts supplied by reference TRBV2 and TRBJ1-2, is EPEVTQTPSHQVTQMGQEVILRCVPISNHLYFYWYRQILGQKVEFLVSFYNNEISEKSEIFDDQFSVERPDGSNFTLKIRSTKLEDSAMYFCASSEGGGQGYGYTFGSGTRLTVV.